Following are 2 T cell receptor beta chains from one sample sequenced in a study of T cell repertoires in cytomegalovirus infection. TCRdb re-derived calls from the reads in MiXCR, one entry per CDR3 protein. The data show some 590,000 distinct CDR3 sequences, approximately 40% seen once. What these receptors recognize is not known. Sequenced material: cultured PBMCs, taken from culture after CMV antigen stimulation. Receptors originate from a human donor in good health (CMV status not recorded). Some clones in this sample may be carry-over from other donors' samples.

This clonotype was seen only a few times. The chain links TRBV5-4 to TRBJ1-4; D perhaps matches TRBD1 (5 bases). The length of the CDR3 is 16 residues. Germline assignment: CDR1 SGHNT and CDR2 YYREEE (reference sequence). The ends were cut back, 1 base at V and 7 bases at J, with 17 bases in the middle. This CDR3 is CASSLNDGGTREKLFF. CDR3 DNA: TGTGCCAGCAGCTTGAACGACGGAGGGACTCGTGAAAAACTGTTTTTT.

There are many counts of this clonotype. This rearrangement joins TRBV7-2 to TRBJ2-6, with TRBD2 matching over 10 bases. J lost 1 base, V lost 5 bases, and 11 bases had no gene match. The CDR3 extends over 19 amino acids. Germline V lookup: CDR1 SGHTA, CDR2 FQGNSA. The CDR3 nucleotides are TGTGCCAGCAGCCACCCACTTCCTAGCGGGAGTTCTGGGGCCAACGTCCTGACTTTC. It yields the protein CASSHPLPSGSSGANVLTF.